The entry below describes one T cell receptor beta chain. As yet, its antigen is unknown. The source of the sample is a study of shared clonotypes between healthy human individuals. General study results and limits: Large depth notwithstanding, sorted-subset sequencing proved incomplete by rarefaction.

Germline V lookup: CDR1 SNHLY, CDR2 FYNNEI. The CDR3 is made up of 14 amino acids. V lost 5 bases, J lost 6 bases, and 7 bases stayed unmatched. Assay used: immunoSEQ multiplex PCR; TCRdb lists only in-frame clones, some missing. The table records about 1 million clones, about three quarters of them present only once. Naive CD4+ cells were CD45RA-selected; the remaining cells were memory. The TCR comes from a young man in good health. The sequencing sample was made of memory CD4+ T cells sorted from blood. Specified subset: CD45RA-negative fraction. The rearrangement uses TRBV2 and TRBJ2-3; 8 nucleotides agree with TRBD1. CDR3 in DNA: TGTGCCAGCAGTATGGACAGGGCAGTGGATACGCAGTATTTT. It yields the protein CASSMDRAVDTQYF.